The 26 T cell receptor beta chains below come from one sample, sequenced in a study of glioma-infiltrating T cells. Using RNA template, CDR3s of TCR alpha and beta were amplified with iRepertoire arm-PCR. TCRdb analysed the multiplex PCR reads with MiXCR anew, one entry per CDR3 protein. The profile covers under 200,000 distinct CDR3 sequences, with approximately 40% appearing a single time and around 5.3% taken by the ten largest. The sample was glioma tissue, nonneoplastic brain tissue, or PBMCs (not recorded which). These receptors all come from a human donor with low-grade glioma or glioblastoma, undergoing nonglioma brain surgery, or in good health (not recorded which).

The chain combines TRBV2 with TRBJ2-2; the match to TRBD2 covers 13 bases. Germline values: CDR1 SNHLY, CDR2 FYNNEI. V lost 6 bases to trimming and J lost 6 bases; unmatched junction nucleotides: 4. The CDR3 has 15 residues. CDR3 protein: CASRRTSGRPGELFF. CDR3 DNA: TGTGCCAGCAGGCGGACTAGCGGGAGACCCGGGGAGCTGTTTTTT. Using reference TRBV2 and TRBJ2-2 for the parts outside the CDR3, the full variable domain is EPEVTQTPSHQVTQMGQEVILRCVPISNHLYFYWYRQILGQKVEFLVSFYNNEISEKSEIFDDQFSVERPDGSNFTLKIRSTKLEDSAMYFCASRRTSGRPGELFFGEGSRLTVL.

This clonotype was observed many times. The chain has TRBV20-1 and TRBJ2-3; 7 bases line up with TRBD2. The CDR3 totals 13 residues. Losses at the gene ends were 6 bases for V and 3 bases for J; bases not matched to a gene: 6. Germline values: CDR1 DFQATT, CDR2 SNEGSKA (reference sequence). As DNA, the CDR3 is TGCAGTGCCAACTGGGAGGGGACAGATACGCAGTATTTT. Residues: CSANWEGTDTQYF.

Note on this clonotype: The conserved phenylalanine or tryptophan normally closing the CDR3 is absent here, so this likely arose from a read error. V and J are TRBV29-1 and TRBJ1-1; D not resolved. The CDR3 consists of 13 residues. From germline, CDR1 is SQVTM and CDR2 ANQGSEA. The CDR3 coding sequence is TGCAGCGTGAGAAGCGGAGGGAACACTGGAGCTTTCTCT. It specifies CSVRSGGNTGAFS.

This clonotype was seen repeatedly, ten times or more. V and J are TRBV12-3 or TRBV12-4 and TRBJ1-2, with a possible D match to TRBD1 (5 bases). V lost 6 bases, J lost 8 bases, and 16 bases lay in between. The CDR3 contains 13 residues. The CDR3 nucleotides read TGTGCCAGCAGCCCGGACCGCAGGGCCGGCTACACCTTC. This sequence encodes CASSPDRRAGYTF.

Remarks on this clonotype: This may be a read error, as it is one base from a much larger clone. CDR3 bases: TGTGCCAGCAGTCGGGACAGGCAGCCTAGCGATGAGCAGTTCTTC. Protein product: CASSRDRQPSDEQFF. The chain links TRBV7-2 to TRBJ2-1; 8 bases are shared with TRBD1. The CDR3 totals 15 residues. Germline values: CDR1 SGHTA, CDR2 FQGNSA. J was trimmed by 8 bases and V by 6 bases; bases with no gene match: 12.

This clonotype was seen at least ten times. The chain has TRBV28 and TRBJ1-1; no clear D gene. This CDR3 spans 12 amino acids. Trimming shortened V by 6 bases and J by 1 base, and 6 bases separated the two germline ends. Germline V gives CDR1 MDHEN, CDR2 SYDVKM. CDR3 sequence: CASRVRNTEAFF. CDR3 DNA sequence: TGTGCCAGCAGAGTAAGGAACACTGAAGCTTTCTTT.

A word on this clonotype: Relative to the germline gene, one junction end is altered; a read error may explain this. CDR3 loop: CASSFTSGRADEQIF. The CDR3, as DNA: TGTGCCAGCAGCTTTACTAGCGGGAGGGCAGATGAGCAGATCTTC. J is TRBJ2-1 and V is TRBV5-4, with 13 positions matching TRBD2. The germline V gene has CDR1 SGHNT and CDR2 YYREEE (reference sequence). The CDR3 is 15 residues long. Supplemented by reference TRBV5-4 and TRBJ2-1, the full variable domain reads ETGVTQSPTHLIKTRGQQVTLRCSSQSGHNTVSWYQQALGQGPQFIFQYYREEENGRGNFPPRFSGLQFPNYSSELNVNALELDDSALYLCASSFTSGRADEQIFGPGTRLTVL.

Worth noting for this clonotype: This may stem from a read error, because a much larger clone lies one nucleotide away. The genes are TRBV20-1 and TRBJ1-5; D gene uncertain. This CDR3 contains 18 residues. Germline loops: CDR1 DFQATT, CDR2 SNEGSKA (reference sequence). CDR3 loop: CSARDKIEPGHSNQHQHF. CDR3 coding DNA: TGCAGTGCTAGAGATAAGATCGAACCAGGCCATAGCAATCAGCACCAGCATTTT.

V gene TRBV29-1 combines with J gene TRBJ2-7; D might be TRBD2 (6 bases). The CDR3 covers 12 residues. CDR1 is SQVTM and CDR2 is ANQGSEA in the germline V gene. Trimming removed 6 bases from V and 5 bases from J, with 14 bases in between. The CDR3 nucleotides are TGCAGCGTGCGATCGGGGGACCACGAGCAGTACTTC. Encoded protein: CSVRSGDHEQYF.

This clonotype was found many times. The genes are TRBV7-2 and TRBJ2-1; 8 bases line up with TRBD1. Germline loops: CDR1 SGHTA, CDR2 FQGNSA. CDR3 size: 14 residues. The V segment lost 5 bases and the J segment 6 bases; nucleotides outside the gene matches: 6. The CDR3 nucleotides read TGTGCCAGCAGCCAGGGGGCGCTTGGCAATGAGCAGTTCTTC. Encoded protein: CASSQGALGNEQFF.

This clonotype was seen more than once but under ten times. The CDR3 bases are TGTGCCAGCAGCTTCGGGAAGGGAGAGACCCAGTACTTC. Translating it yields CASSFGKGETQYF. The chain joins TRBV7-2 to TRBJ2-5, with a weak D call TRBD2 (5 bases). CDR1 is SGHTA, CDR2 FQGNSA, per germline. This CDR3 has 13 residues. Trimming stripped 3 bases from V and 4 bases from J, with 9 bases between.

For this clonotype: One end of the junction is discordant with germline, which a read error may explain. The V gene is TRBV28, the J gene TRBJ1-2, with D unclear. Germline lookup yields CDR1 MDHEN and CDR2 SYDVKM. This CDR3 region has 12 residues. The CDR3 here is CAGRRADRGYTF. Here the CDR3 DNA reads TGTGCCGGCAGGCGGGCCGATCGTGGCTACACCTTC.

In the case of this clonotype: The missing conserved phenylalanine or tryptophan at the end of this CDR3 makes a read error likely. The chain couples TRBV2 to TRBJ2-1, with TRBD2 matching over 10 bases. The CDR3 loop spans 17 amino acids. Germline values: CDR1 SNHLY, CDR2 FYNNEI. The J segment lost 2 bases and the V segment lost 6 bases, leaving 10 bases of the junction unmatched. This chain's CDR3 is CASRGGAGGGAYNEQFC. CDR3 sequence (DNA): TGTGCCAGCAGGGGGGGAGCGGGAGGGGGCGCCTACAATGAGCAGTTCTGC.

This rearrangement joins TRBV7-8 to TRBJ1-1, with D unresolved. The CDR3 loop spans 14 amino acids. Germline values: CDR1 SGHVS, CDR2 FQNEAQ. With 5 bases removed from V and 5 bases from J, the gap between germline ends came to 15 bases. The CDR3 sequence is CASSRNPDETEAFF. In DNA form, the CDR3 reads TGTGCCAGCAGCAGAAACCCCGATGAGACTGAAGCTTTCTTT.

This clonotype was counted at least ten times. CDR3 nucleotides: TGTGCCATCAGTGGAGGGGGAGGTCAGCCCCAGCATTTT. Protein: CAISGGGGQPQHF. J is TRBJ1-5 and V is TRBV10-3; TRBD1 might be the D (6 bases). CDR3 length: 13 amino acids. Trimming shortened V by 4 bases and J by 6 bases, and 10 bases separated the two germline ends. The V gene's germline CDR1 is ENHRY and CDR2 SYGVKD.

Comments on this clonotype: A read error may explain this, as a much larger clone is one base away. The V call is TRBV19, the J call TRBJ1-1; no definite D call. Trimming left V 7 bases short and J 3 bases short, with 12 bases between. The CDR3 extends over 13 amino acids. Per the germline V gene, CDR1 is LNHDA and CDR2 is SQIVND (reference sequence). CDR3 loop: CASKDGEDTEAFF. Here the CDR3 DNA reads TGTGCCAGTAAAGATGGGGAGGACACTGAAGCTTTCTTT.

The chain couples TRBV12-5 to TRBJ2-1; 9 bases line up with TRBD2. The J segment lost 9 bases and the V segment lost 2 bases, leaving 8 bases of the junction unmatched. Germline-derived CDR1 and CDR2 are LGHNT and FRNRAP. This CDR3 region has 15 residues. The CDR3 nucleotides read TGTGCTAGTGGTTTGAGTAGCGGGAGTTATGTTGAGCAGTTCTTC. Translation gives CASGLSSGSYVEQFF.

Notes on this clonotype: A much more abundant neighbour one base away suggests this may be a read error. The gene calls are TRBV3-1 and TRBJ1-1; D uncertain. The germline gives CDR1 LGHDT, CDR2 YNNKEL (reference sequence). V lost 0 bases and J lost 12, with 8 bases in between. This CDR3 is 11 amino acids long. CDR3 in amino acids: CASSQDRWSFF. DNA for the CDR3: TGTGCCAGCAGCCAAGATCGGTGGTCTTTCTTT.

Notes on this clonotype: A single base separates this from a much larger clone, so it may be a read error. The gene calls are TRBV3-1 and TRBJ2-1, with TRBD2 matching over 7 bases. The CDR3 is 15 amino acids. CDR1 is LGHDT and CDR2 is YNNKEL in the germline V gene (reference sequence). CDR3 nucleotides: TGTGCCATCAGCCAAGATGCCCGACTAGCCAATGAGCAGTTCTTC. This translates into CAISQDARLANEQFF.

In this sample, this clonotype turned up once. The gene calls are TRBV20-1 and TRBJ2-5; perhaps TRBD2 as D (6 bases). The CDR3 loop spans 13 amino acids. CDR1 is DFQATT and CDR2 is SNEGSKA in the germline V gene (reference sequence). The V gene lost 6 bases and the J gene lost 5 bases, with 16 bases spanning the gap. The CDR3 nucleotides are TGCAGTGCAATACAGGAGGGGTGTGAGACCCAGTACTTC. It encodes CSAIQEGCETQYF.

This clonotype was seen ten or more times. The chain joins TRBV19 to TRBJ2-3, with 10 bases lining up with TRBD2. Per germline, CDR1 LNHDA and CDR2 SQIVND (reference sequence). CDR3 length: 18 residues. With V trimmed by 3 bases and J by 4 bases, 13 bases remained unmatched. CDR3 residues: CASSMDGEAGGNADTQYF. As DNA, the CDR3 is TGTGCCAGTAGTATGGACGGAGAAGCGGGAGGGAATGCAGATACGCAGTATTTT.

Worth noting for this clonotype: A much larger clone differs from this one at a single base, so this may be a read error. This chain links TRBV28 with TRBJ2-2; perhaps TRBD2 as D (5 bases). The V end lost 7 bases, the J end lost 0 bases, and 15 bases lay between the germline ends. CDR3 length: 16 residues. CDR1 and CDR2 (germline): MDHEN, SYDVKM. The CDR3: CASTPLGSPNTGELFF. DNA of the CDR3: TGTGCCAGCACTCCATTGGGGAGCCCGAACACCGGGGAGCTGTTTTTT.

This clonotype was counted only a few times. Possible read error: a much larger clone is one base away. The chain is built from TRBV3-1 and TRBJ2-1, with D possibly matching TRBD1 (6 bases). Germline CDR1 reads LGHDT; CDR2 reads YNNKEL (reference sequence). This CDR3 comprises 16 residues. The V and J ends lost 0 bases and 8 bases respectively, with 17 bases between them. The CDR3 protein is CASSQDLKGVGDEQFF. CDR3 coding DNA: TGTGCCAGCAGCCAAGACTTAAAGGGGGTGGGGGATGAGCAGTTCTTC.

For this clonotype: Since a much larger clone is just one base distant, this may be a read error. The V and J genes are TRBV5-4 and TRBJ2-5; D gene ambiguous. Trimming cost V 4 bases and J 3 bases, with 13 bases left between them. CDR1 is SGHNT, CDR2 YYREEE, per germline (reference sequence). The CDR3 length is 14 residues. The CDR3 DNA sequence: TGTGCCAGCAGCCCCAGGATGGCGGAAGAGACCCAGTACTTC. The encoded protein is CASSPRMAEETQYF.

This clonotype was seen many times. The chain couples TRBV28 to TRBJ1-3, with TRBD1 matching 7 bases. V gave up 3 bases and J gave up 6 bases; unmatched junction bases: 14. This CDR3 has 17 residues. CDR1 is MDHEN and CDR2 is SYDVKM in the germline V gene. The CDR3 loop is CASSFIDRTGVANTIYF. CDR3 DNA sequence: TGTGCCAGCAGTTTTATCGATCGGACAGGAGTAGCAAACACCATATATTTT. Complete variable domain (other parts from reference TRBV28 and TRBJ1-3): DVKVTQSSRYLVKRTGEKVFLECVQDMDHENMFWYRQDPGLGLRLIYFSYDVKMKEKGDIPEGYSVSREKKERFSLILESASTNQTSMYLCASSFIDRTGVANTIYFGEGSWLTVV.

On this clonotype itself: The conserved closing phenylalanine or tryptophan is absent in this CDR3, likely reflecting a read error. The genes are TRBV25-1 and TRBJ2-7; 8 bases match TRBD1. From germline, CDR1 is MGHDK and CDR2 SYGVNS. The CDR3 is 14 amino acids. V was pared by 1 base and J by 8 bases, with 7 bases of the junction left unmatched. The CDR3: CASSELDRDHKQYL. The CDR3 DNA reads as TGTGCCAGCAGTGAATTGGACAGGGACCACAAGCAGTACCTC.